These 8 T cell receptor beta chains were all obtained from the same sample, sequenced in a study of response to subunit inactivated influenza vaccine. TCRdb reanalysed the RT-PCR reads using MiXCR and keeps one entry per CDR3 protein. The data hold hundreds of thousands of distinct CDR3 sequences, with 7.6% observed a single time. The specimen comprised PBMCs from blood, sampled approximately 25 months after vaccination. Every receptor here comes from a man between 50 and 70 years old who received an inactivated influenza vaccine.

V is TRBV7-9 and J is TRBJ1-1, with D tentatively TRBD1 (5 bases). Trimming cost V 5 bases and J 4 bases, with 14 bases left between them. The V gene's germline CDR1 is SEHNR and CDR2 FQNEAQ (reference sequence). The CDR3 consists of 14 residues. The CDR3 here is CASSEHTGSTEAFF. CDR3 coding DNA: TGTGCCAGCAGCGAACATACAGGTAGCACTGAAGCTTTCTTT.

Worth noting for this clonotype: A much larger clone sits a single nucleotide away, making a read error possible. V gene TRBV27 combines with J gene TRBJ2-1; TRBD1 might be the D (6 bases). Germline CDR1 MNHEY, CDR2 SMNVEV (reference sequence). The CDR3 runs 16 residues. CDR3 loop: CTSSLQGLGAYNEQFF. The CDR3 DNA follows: TGTACCAGCAGTTTACAGGGATTGGGGGCTTACAATGAGCAGTTCTTC.

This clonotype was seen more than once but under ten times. CDR3 sequence: CASSSSRKANYGYTF. CDR3 coding DNA: TGTGCCAGCAGCTCGTCCAGGAAAGCTAACTATGGCTACACCTTC. The chain has TRBV7-8 and TRBJ1-2; no definite D call. The V gene's germline CDR1 is SGHVS and CDR2 FQNEAQ. The ends were cut back, 4 bases at V and 0 bases at J, with 12 bases in the middle. The length of the CDR3 is 15 residues. Full variable domain (missing parts from reference TRBV7-8 and TRBJ1-2): GAGVSQSPRYKVAKRGQDVALRCDPISGHVSLFWYQQALGQGPEFLTYFQNEAQLDKSGLPSDRFFAERPEGSVSTLKIQRTQQEDSAVYLCASSSSRKANYGYTFGSGTRLTVV.

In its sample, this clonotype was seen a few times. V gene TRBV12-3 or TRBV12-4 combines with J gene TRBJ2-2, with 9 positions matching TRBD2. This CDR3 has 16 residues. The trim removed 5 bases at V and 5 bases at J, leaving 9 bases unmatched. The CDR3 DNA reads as TGTGCCAGCAGTCCACGCGGGAGGGCAATTACCGGGGAGCTGTTTTTT. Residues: CASSPRGRAITGELFF.

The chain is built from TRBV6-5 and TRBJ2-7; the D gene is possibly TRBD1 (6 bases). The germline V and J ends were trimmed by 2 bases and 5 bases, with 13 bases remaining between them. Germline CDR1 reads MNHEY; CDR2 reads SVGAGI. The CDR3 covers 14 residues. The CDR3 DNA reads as TGTGCCAGCAGTTACACAGGGTTAGTGGACGAGCAGTACTTC. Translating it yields CASSYTGLVDEQYF.

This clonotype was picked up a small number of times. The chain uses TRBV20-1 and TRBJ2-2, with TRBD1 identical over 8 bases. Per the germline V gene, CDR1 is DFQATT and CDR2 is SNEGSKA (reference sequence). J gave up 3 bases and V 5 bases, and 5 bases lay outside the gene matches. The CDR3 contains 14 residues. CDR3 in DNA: TGCAGTGCTGAGGACAGGGCTGACACCGGGGAGCTGTTTTTT. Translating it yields CSAEDRADTGELFF.

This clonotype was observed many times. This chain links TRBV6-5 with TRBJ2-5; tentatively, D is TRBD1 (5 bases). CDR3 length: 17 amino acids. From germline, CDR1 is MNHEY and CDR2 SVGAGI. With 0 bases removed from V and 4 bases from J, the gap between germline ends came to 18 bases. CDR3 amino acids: CASSYSPDRLGAETQYF. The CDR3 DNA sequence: TGTGCCAGCAGTTACTCTCCGGACCGACTTGGGGCAGAGACCCAGTACTTC.

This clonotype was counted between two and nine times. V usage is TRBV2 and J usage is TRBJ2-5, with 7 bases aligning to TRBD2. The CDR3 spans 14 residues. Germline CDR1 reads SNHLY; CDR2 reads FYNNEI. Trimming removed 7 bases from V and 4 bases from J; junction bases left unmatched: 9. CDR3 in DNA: TGTGCCAGCACCACGAGGGGAGGGGTAGAGACCCAGTACTTC. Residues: CASTTRGGVETQYF. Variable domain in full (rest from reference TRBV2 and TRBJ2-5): EPEVTQTPSHQVTQMGQEVILRCVPISNHLYFYWYRQILGQKVEFLVSFYNNEISEKSEIFDDQFSVERPDGSNFTLKIRSTKLEDSAMYFCASTTRGGVETQYFGPGTRLLVL.